Below are 21 T cell receptor beta chains sequenced from a single sample in a study of blood T cells in healthy people across ages. Primers used in a second PCR of roughly 6 to 12 cycles were a sample-barcoded 5' primer and a J-beta primer mix. Via MiXCR, TCRdb re-called the 5' RACE reads, giving one row per CDR3 protein. The table shows more than 1.4 million distinct CDR3 sequences, with 42% occurring only once. Sequencing used blood. These receptors originate from a woman aged 18-35 years in good health.

In this sample, this clonotype turned up a few times. The rearrangement links TRBV9 to TRBJ2-3; D may be TRBD1 (6 bases). V shed 5 bases and J shed 0 bases, with 10 bases lying between them. The CDR3 spans 14 residues. CDR1 and CDR2 (germline): SGDLS, YYNGEE. DNA for the CDR3: TGTGCCAGCAGACGGACAGCTAGCACAGATACGCAGTATTTT. This translates into CASRRTASTDTQYF.

The rearrangement joins TRBV20-1 to TRBJ2-3; maybe TRBD1 (6 bases). Germline V lookup: CDR1 DFQATT, CDR2 SNEGSKA (reference sequence). This CDR3 comprises 15 residues. Trimming removed 6 bases from V and 0 bases from J, with 16 bases in between. The CDR3 sequence is CSAVRQVSSTDTQYF. CDR3 bases: TGCAGTGCAGTAAGACAGGTATCTAGCACAGATACGCAGTATTTT.

This clonotype has a handful of counts. The V and J genes are TRBV2 and TRBJ2-3; TRBD1 agrees at 9 bases. V shed 4 bases and J 2 bases; nucleotides not matched to a gene: 4. The V gene's germline CDR1 is SNHLY and CDR2 FYNNEI. CDR3 size: 15 residues. The CDR3 DNA is TGTGCCAGCAGTGGACAGGGGGGCTACACAGATACGCAGTATTTT. The encoded protein is CASSGQGGYTDTQYF. The whole variable domain, remainder taken from reference TRBV2 and TRBJ2-3, is EPEVTQTPSHQVTQMGQEVILRCVPISNHLYFYWYRQILGQKVEFLVSFYNNEISEKSEIFDDQFSVERPDGSNFTLKIRSTKLEDSAMYFCASSGQGGYTDTQYFGPGTRLTVL.

This clonotype was seen ten or more times. This chain joins TRBV20-1 and TRBJ2-3; 10 positions agree with TRBD2. V lost 0 bases to trimming and J lost 3 bases; unmatched junction nucleotides: 3. The CDR3 is 15 amino acids. Per germline, CDR1 DFQATT and CDR2 SNEGSKA (reference sequence). The CDR3 region has the DNA TGCAGTGCTAGAGACCCTAGCGGGAGAACAGATACGCAGTATTTT. Protein product: CSARDPSGRTDTQYF.

The J gene is TRBJ1-5, the V gene TRBV4-1, with a possible D match to TRBD1 (5 bases). Deletions cut 4 bases from V and 5 bases from J, with 9 bases between. In germline, CDR1 is MGHRA, CDR2 YSYEKL. CDR3 length: 13 residues. In DNA form, the CDR3 reads TGCGCCAGCAGCCCCATCAGGGATCAGCCCCAGCATTTT. The encoded protein is CASSPIRDQPQHF.

The rearrangement links TRBV20-1 to TRBJ2-5, with TRBD2 matching over 7 bases. From germline, CDR1 is DFQATT and CDR2 SNEGSKA (reference sequence). Trimming cost V 5 bases and J 2 bases; bases outside gene matches: 11. CDR3 length equals 15 residues. CDR3 protein: CSAGGSGAQQETQYF. The CDR3 coding sequence is TGCAGTGCTGGTGGGAGCGGGGCCCAACAAGAGACCCAGTACTTC.

The gene calls are TRBV4-1 and TRBJ2-7, with D unresolved. The V and J ends lost 1 base and 0 bases respectively, with 7 bases between them. The CDR3 runs to 14 residues. The germline gives CDR1 MGHRA, CDR2 YSYEKL. CDR3 in amino acids: CASSQGHSSYEQYF. CDR3 bases: TGCGCCAGCAGCCAAGGCCACAGCTCCTACGAGCAGTACTTC.

The chain carries TRBV12-3 or TRBV12-4 and TRBJ1-4; unclear D gene. Trimming took 8 bases from V and 4 from J, leaving 8 bases between them. The CDR3 is 12 amino acids. The chain's CDR3 is CASGKVNEKLFF. Written as DNA, the CDR3 is TGTGCCAGCGGAAAAGTTAATGAAAAACTGTTTTTT.

The chain employs TRBV20-1 and TRBJ1-1; 8 bases are shared with TRBD1. This CDR3 region has 15 residues. Losses at the gene ends were 0 bases for V and 1 base for J; bases not matched to a gene: 4. Germline CDR1 reads DFQATT; CDR2 reads SNEGSKA (reference sequence). CDR3 coding DNA: TGCAGTGCTAGAGAGGGGACAGGCCCGAACACTGAAGCTTTCTTT. This sequence encodes CSAREGTGPNTEAFF.

This clonotype was seen a handful of times. The DNA of the CDR3 is TGTGCCAGCAGCCCCTCACTGAACTATGGCTACACCTTC. Amino acid sequence: CASSPSLNYGYTF. This chain uses TRBV11-2 with TRBJ1-2; D unclear. The CDR3 covers 13 residues. Trimming cost V 5 bases and J 2 bases, with 9 bases left between them. Looked up from germline, CDR1 is SGHAT and CDR2 is FQNNGV.

For this clonotype: Compared with germline, one end of the junction differs, possibly owing to a read error. The rearrangement joins TRBV20-1 to TRBJ1-2, with a tentative D call TRBD1 (6 bases). Germline CDR1 and CDR2: DFQATT and SNEGSKA (reference sequence). CDR3 size: 12 residues. The CDR3 loop is CGASQGSYGYTF. CDR3 nucleotide sequence: TGCGGTGCTAGTCAGGGGAGCTATGGCTACACCTTC.

This clonotype was detected only a few times. V is TRBV6-5 and J is TRBJ2-5, with D perhaps assigned TRBD1 or TRBD2 (7 bases each). V lost 7 bases and J lost 1, with 16 bases in between. Looked up from germline, CDR1 is MNHEY and CDR2 is SVGAGI. The CDR3 has 15 residues. CDR3 DNA: TGTGCCAGCAACTCAGGGGGGGGTCTCCAAGAGACCCAGTACTTC. This encodes CASNSGGGLQETQYF.

The chain links TRBV4-2 to TRBJ2-2; 8 nucleotides line up with TRBD1. After removal of 0 bases from V and 2 bases from J, the junction contained 2 bases not matched to a gene. The CDR3 totals 16 residues. Germline V gene lookup returns CDR1 LGHNA and CDR2 YNFKEQ. The chain's CDR3 is CASSQETGANTGELFF. The CDR3 nucleotides read TGTGCCAGCAGCCAAGAGACAGGGGCAAACACCGGGGAGCTGTTTTTT.

The gene calls are TRBV6-5 and TRBJ2-1, with 7 nucleotides matching TRBD2. The CDR3 covers 14 residues. V was clipped by 5 bases and J by 7 bases; unmatched bases: 8. Per germline, CDR1 MNHEY and CDR2 SVGAGI. CDR3 protein: CASSPSLAENEQFF. The CDR3 DNA sequence: TGTGCCAGCAGTCCCAGTCTAGCGGAAAATGAGCAGTTCTTC.

The CDR3 spells CASSLGSGPRVEQYF. CDR3 nucleotide sequence: TGTGCCAGCAGCTTAGGTTCGGGTCCGAGGGTCGAGCAGTACTTC. The chain carries TRBV7-9 and TRBJ2-5; a possible D gene is TRBD2 (5 bases). The DNA matches TRBJ2-7 better at its end, which makes the J call doubtful. The germline gives CDR1 SEHNR, CDR2 FQNEAQ (reference sequence). The CDR3 spans 15 residues.

This chain uses TRBV9 with TRBJ2-1; TRBD2 matches at 11 bases. V was pared by 4 bases and J by 0 bases, with 12 bases of the junction left unmatched. CDR1 and CDR2 (germline): SGDLS, YYNGEE. This CDR3 is built from 19 residues. The CDR3 DNA follows: TGTGCCAGCAGCCCCCGGGTAGCGGGGGGGCCCAGCTCCTACAATGAGCAGTTCTTC. Encoded protein: CASSPRVAGGPSSYNEQFF.

The V gene is TRBV6-2 or TRBV6-3, the J gene TRBJ2-1, with unresolved D. Trimming shortened V by 2 bases and J by 5 bases, and 13 bases separated the two germline ends. The CDR3 has 15 amino acids. Looked up from germline, CDR1 is MNHEY and CDR2 is SVGEGT. CDR3 nucleotides: TGTGCCAGCAGTTACCCCGGCAGTGGGGACAATGAGCAGTTCTTC. Protein: CASSYPGSGDNEQFF.

This clonotype has only a few counts. This chain links TRBV28 with TRBJ1-4; unclear D gene. Germline CDR1 is MDHEN and CDR2 is SYDVKM. V was cut by 7 bases and J by 14 bases, with 26 bases left in between. The CDR3 is made up of 15 amino acids. The CDR3 region is CASTTRWVTAGTLFF. The CDR3 DNA reads TGTGCCAGCACTACCCGTTGGGTCACAGCCGGAACTCTGTTTTTT.

The chain links TRBV6-1 to TRBJ2-5; 11 positions match TRBD1. The J call may be incorrect, as the DNA end agrees better with TRBJ2-7. Germline assignment: CDR1 MNHNS and CDR2 SASEGT. The CDR3 is 17 residues long. CDR3 nucleotide sequence: TGTGCCAGCAGTGGGACAGGGGGCGGTAGGTTGACTATCGAGCAGTACTTC. Protein product: CASSGTGGGRLTIEQYF.

Remarks on this clonotype: Sequence at one end of the junction differs from germline and may be a read error. The V call is TRBV6-5, the J call TRBJ1-4, with no clear D. CDR3 length equals 13 residues. Germline values: CDR1 MNHEY, CDR2 SVGAGI. Written as DNA, the CDR3 is TGTACCAGCAGTTACTCCTCGGTTGAAAAACTGTTTTTT. Its protein is CTSSYSSVEKLFF.

This clonotype was seen a few times. The CDR3 nucleotides read TGTGCCAGCAGTCGGGAGACAGGGGACCACGAGCAGTACTTC. Translating gives CASSRETGDHEQYF. The rearrangement joins TRBV2 to TRBJ2-7; 8 bases are shared with TRBD1. This CDR3 comprises 14 residues. Germline V lookup: CDR1 SNHLY, CDR2 FYNNEI. V was clipped by 5 bases and J by 5 bases; unmatched bases: 8.